These 14 T cell receptor beta chains were sequenced from one sample in a study of human T cells and chemical hapten exposure. Specified time point: pre-sensitization, week 0. As for treatment: therapeutic diphenylcyclopropenone sensitization with weekly scalp DPC. TCRdb re-called the RACE reads with MiXCR, one entry per CDR3 protein. The sample lists about 380,000 distinct CDR3 sequences, 5.1% seen once, with 2.6% in the top ten. Sequenced here: whole blood, sampled in connection with sensitization to the hapten diphenylcyclopropenone (DPC). These receptors originate from a woman in her fifties or sixties with alopecia areata. Some clones in this sample may be carry-over from other donors' samples.

The table lists this clonotype with many counts. The V call is TRBV28, the J call TRBJ1-5, with TRBD1 identical over 9 bases. The V and J ends lost 7 bases and 3 bases, in that order; junction bases with no gene match: 4. Germline CDR1 and CDR2: MDHEN and SYDVKM. The CDR3 covers 14 residues. The CDR3: CASKTGGTNQPQHF. The CDR3 DNA follows: TGTGCCAGCAAGACAGGGGGAACCAATCAGCCCCAGCATTTT.

Only a few counts were recorded for this clonotype. The rearrangement links TRBV3-1 to TRBJ1-1; D is ambiguous. This CDR3 has 15 amino acids. CDR1 LGHDT and CDR2 YNNKEL come from the germline V gene (reference sequence). V was clipped by 3 bases and J by 6 bases, with 17 bases between them. CDR3 nucleotides: TGTGCCAGCAGCCAGCCGGGAGGGTTAAACTCTGAAGCTTTCTTT. It yields the protein CASSQPGGLNSEAFF.

This sequence joins TRBV28 and TRBJ1-6; 9 positions match TRBD1. The CDR3 has 14 amino acids. Germline CDR1 MDHEN, CDR2 SYDVKM. V trimming: 6 bases; J trimming: 9 bases; junction bases outside the gene matches: 6. CDR3 amino acids: CASRHDRGSSPLHF. The CDR3 DNA is TGTGCCAGCAGACACGACAGGGGGAGTTCACCCCTCCACTTT. The full variable domain, in which reference TRBV28 and TRBJ1-6 provide the parts outside the CDR3, is DVKVTQSSRYLVKRTGEKVFLECVQDMDHENMFWYRQDPGLGLRLIYFSYDVKMKEKGDIPEGYSVSREKKERFSLILESASTNQTSMYLCASRHDRGSSPLHFGNGTRLTVT.

The CDR3 protein is CASSLEGSRPTGNTIYF. CDR3 nucleotide sequence: TGTGCCAGCAGCTTGGAGGGCTCCAGGCCGACTGGAAACACCATATATTTT. The chain has TRBV5-5 and TRBJ1-3, with D unresolved. Trimming left V 0 bases short and J 2 bases short, with 15 bases between. The CDR3 contains 17 residues. Germline CDR1 and CDR2: SGHKS and YYEKEE (reference sequence).

In its sample, this clonotype was seen a few times. This chain links TRBV12-3 or TRBV12-4 with TRBJ2-7, with 12 bases that match TRBD2. After removal of 8 bases from V and 2 bases from J, the junction contained 7 bases not matched to a gene. CDR3 size: 15 residues. The CDR3 spells CASGQLAGGAYEQYF. The CDR3 DNA reads as TGTGCCAGCGGCCAACTAGCGGGAGGCGCCTACGAGCAGTACTTC.

This clonotype turned up a few times. V usage is TRBV18 and J usage is TRBJ2-1; 11 nucleotides agree with TRBD2. The CDR3 consists of 16 residues. Germline V gene sequence: CDR1 KGHSH, CDR2 LQKENI. V lost 3 bases and J lost 5; bases outside the gene matches: 6. CDR3 sequence (DNA): TGTGCCAGCTCACCCTTAGCGGGAGGGCCGGACAATGAGCAGTTCTTC. Its protein is CASSPLAGGPDNEQFF.

This clonotype was seen more than once but under ten times. The CDR3 here is CASSVGQAASGNTIYF. The CDR3 DNA reads as TGTGCCAGCAGCGTAGGACAGGCGGCGTCTGGAAACACCATATATTTT. J is TRBJ1-3 and V is TRBV9, with D tentatively TRBD1 (6 bases). Germline lookup yields CDR1 SGDLS and CDR2 YYNGEE. With 0 bases removed from V and 1 base from J, the gap between germline ends came to 11 bases. This CDR3 is built from 16 residues.

The table lists this clonotype with many counts. The J gene is TRBJ2-6, the V gene TRBV7-8, with no clear D. This CDR3 has 14 amino acids. The V gene lost 6 bases and the J gene lost 0 bases, with 6 bases spanning the gap. CDR1 is SGHVS and CDR2 is FQNEAQ in the germline V gene. The CDR3 sequence is CASSDSSGANVLTF. The CDR3 nucleotides are TGTGCCAGCAGTGATTCCTCTGGGGCCAACGTCCTGACTTTC. The whole variable domain, remainder taken from reference TRBV7-8 and TRBJ2-6, is GAGVSQSPRYKVAKRGQDVALRCDPISGHVSLFWYQQALGQGPEFLTYFQNEAQLDKSGLPSDRFFAERPEGSVSTLKIQRTQQEDSAVYLCASSDSSGANVLTFGAGSRLTVL.

This clonotype came up a few times. The chain uses TRBV2 and TRBJ2-5, with 11 bases lining up with TRBD2. The V segment lost 7 bases and the J segment 0 bases; nucleotides outside the gene matches: 1. The CDR3 totals 14 residues. Looked up from germline, CDR1 is SNHLY and CDR2 is FYNNEI. The CDR3 region is CASTSGGYQETQYF. The CDR3 DNA sequence: TGTGCCAGCACTAGCGGGGGGTACCAAGAGACCCAGTACTTC.

A few counts support this clonotype. The V call is TRBV28, the J call TRBJ2-4, with 11 bases fitting TRBD2. The V and J ends lost 7 bases and 4 bases, in that order; junction bases with no gene match: 9. This CDR3 region has 16 residues. Germline values: CDR1 MDHEN, CDR2 SYDVKM. DNA of the CDR3: TGTGCCAGCATTACTCTAGCGGGAGGAGGGAAAAACATTCAGTACTTC. This sequence encodes CASITLAGGGKNIQYF.

The chain couples TRBV2 to TRBJ2-7, with 8 bases identical to TRBD1. This CDR3 comprises 14 residues. Looked up from germline, CDR1 is SNHLY and CDR2 is FYNNEI. The junction had 7 bases not matched to a gene; V was cut back by 9 bases and J by 0 bases. CDR3 sequence: CASRARGHSYEQYF. Here the CDR3 DNA reads TGTGCCAGTAGGGCCAGGGGGCACTCCTACGAGCAGTACTTC.

This clonotype was counted many times. The gene calls are TRBV12-3 or TRBV12-4 and TRBJ1-1, with TRBD1 matching over 8 bases. This CDR3 is built from 13 residues. V shed 7 bases, J shed 4 bases, and the junction held 5 bases outside the gene matches. The CDR3 here is CASTRTGPTEAFF. DNA for the CDR3: TGTGCCAGCACCCGGACAGGGCCCACTGAAGCTTTCTTT.

This clonotype was seen many times. This sequence joins TRBV12-3 or TRBV12-4 and TRBJ2-5, with 8 bases aligning to TRBD2. Trimming at V came to 5 bases and at J to 4 bases, leaving 3 bases not matched to a gene. CDR3 size: 13 residues. The CDR3 nucleotides read TGTGCCAGCAGTATTAGCGGGACAGAGACCCAGTACTTC. Its protein is CASSISGTETQYF.

CDR3 loop: CASISEGTSTEAFF. In DNA form, the CDR3 reads TGTGCCAGCATCTCAGAGGGAACGAGCACTGAAGCTTTCTTT. The V call is TRBV7-9, the J call TRBJ1-1; D is ambiguous. The CDR3 length is 14 residues. CDR1 SEHNR and CDR2 FQNEAQ come from the germline V gene (reference sequence). The V end lost 7 bases, the J end lost 4 bases, and 16 bases lay between the germline ends.